What follows are 9 T cell receptor beta chains derived from one specimen sequenced in a study of metastatic and nonmetastatic thyroid tumors. TCRdb called clones again from the PCR reads with MiXCR. The repertoire has approximately 20,000 clones, less than 40% of them found once; the top ten carry roughly 10%. Each patient went into thyroid surgery without having received any treatment. The sequenced sample was tumor tissue. These receptors were obtained from a male donor with papillary thyroid cancer or a benign thyroid nodule (not recorded which). Some clones in this sample may be carry-over from other donors' samples.

The J gene is TRBJ2-2, the V gene TRBV2; perhaps TRBD2 as D (6 bases). CDR1 and CDR2 from the germline V gene are SNHLY and FYNNEI. V gave up 6 bases and J gave up 0 bases, with 14 bases separating them. The CDR3 runs to 16 residues. CDR3 nucleotides: TGTGCCAGCAGCTCGGAGGGCGTGTCGAACACCGGGGAGCTGTTTTTT. As protein: CASSSEGVSNTGELFF.

This clone was picked up many times. This chain connects TRBV5-1 to TRBJ2-1; 9 bases line up with TRBD1. CDR1 and CDR2 from the germline V gene are SGHRS and YFSETQ. This CDR3 spans 14 amino acids. With 2 bases clipped from V and 6 bases from J, the junction kept 3 bases outside the gene matches. The CDR3 is CASSLGTGTNEQFF. CDR3 in DNA: TGCGCCAGCAGCTTAGGGACAGGGACCAATGAGCAGTTCTTC.

V is TRBV6-6 and J is TRBJ2-7, with TRBD1 matching over 7 bases. Germline CDR1 is MNHNY and CDR2 is SVGAGI (reference sequence). J gave up 1 base and V 4 bases, and 16 bases lay outside the gene matches. The CDR3 loop spans 18 amino acids. The CDR3 spells CASSSMDRQGQPSYEQYF. CDR3 in DNA: TGTGCCAGCAGTTCCATGGACCGACAGGGCCAACCATCCTACGAGCAGTACTTC.

CDR3 DNA: TGTGCCAGCAGGACTAGCGGGCCTAGCACAGATACGCAGTATTTT. Translation gives CASRTSGPSTDTQYF. The genes are TRBV28 and TRBJ2-3, with 10 nucleotides matching TRBD2. The CDR3 has 15 amino acids. V shed 6 bases and J 0 bases; nucleotides not matched to a gene: 3. From germline, CDR1 is MDHEN and CDR2 SYDVKM.

The genes are TRBV4-1 and TRBJ2-7, with 8 bases matching TRBD2. The germline CDR1 and CDR2 sequences are MGHRA and YSYEKL. V was pared by 1 base and J by 3 bases, with 8 bases of the junction left unmatched. CDR3 length: 16 amino acids. The CDR3 region is CASSQVYSGALYEQYF. The CDR3 DNA follows: TGCGCCAGCAGCCAAGTTTATAGCGGGGCCCTCTACGAGCAGTACTTC.

At least ten counts were recorded for this clone. J is TRBJ2-1 and V is TRBV9; no clear D. There are 15 residues in the CDR3. Looked up from germline, CDR1 is SGDLS and CDR2 is YYNGEE. Trimming pared 2 bases from V and 0 bases from J, leaving 9 bases between. The DNA for the CDR3 is TGTGCCAGCAGCGTGGCCGTTCTCTCCTACAATGAGCAGTTCTTC. Protein: CASSVAVLSYNEQFF.

The CDR3 DNA reads TGTGCCAGCAGTGAAGGGCGGCTAGCGGGAGGACCTATCACAGATACGCAGTATTTT. It is translated as CASSEGRLAGGPITDTQYF. This chain connects TRBV2 to TRBJ2-3; TRBD2 agrees at 11 bases. Germline CDR1 is SNHLY and CDR2 is FYNNEI. The length of the CDR3 is 19 residues. V trimming: 1 base; J trimming: 2 bases; junction bases outside the gene matches: 11.

For this clone: A read error is likely, as this CDR3 ends without the conserved phenylalanine or tryptophan. This chain joins TRBV6-1 and TRBJ1-2; 9 nucleotides match TRBD1. There are 15 residues in the CDR3. After removal of 3 bases from V and 9 bases from J, the junction contained 11 bases not matched to a gene. Germline values: CDR1 MNHNS, CDR2 SASEGT. CDR3 loop: CASSDRDRAFISYTL. CDR3 DNA sequence: TGTGCCAGCAGTGATAGGGACAGGGCTTTTATAAGCTACACCTTG.

The chain employs TRBV27 and TRBJ2-2, with a weak D call TRBD2 (6 bases). Looked up from germline, CDR1 is MNHEY and CDR2 is SMNVEV (reference sequence). The CDR3 length is 16 residues. Between the trimmed V and J ends, which lost 3 bases and 10 bases, there was a span of 21 bases. The CDR3 reads CASSFGRRRAEMELFF. DNA for the CDR3: TGTGCCAGCAGTTTTGGGAGAAGGAGGGCAGAGATGGAGCTGTTTTTT.